The rows below give T cell receptor beta chains drawn from one sample of a study of blood T cell repertoires in COVID-19. Clones were read by immunoSEQ multiplex PCR, and TCRdb kept only the in-frame ones, dropping some. The sample has 150,000 to 200,000 clones, 84% seen once; the top ten hold approximately 2.4%. The specimen sequenced was peripheral blood. These receptors all come from a human donor with acute or convalescent COVID-19. The donor label of this sample is uncertain. CDR3s include the opening cysteine and the closing phenylalanine or tryptophan. The D gene is left open where the match is weak. Some rows have no size entry. The others give once, few or many, or a class for an expanded clone.

v_gene,len,abundance,d_gene,j_gene,CDR3nt,CDR3aa
TRBV2,17,-,-,TRBJ2-4,TGTGCCAGCAGTCTGGTCAGGGGAGTAGGAGCCAAAAACATTCAGTACTTC,CASSLVRGVGAKNIQYF
TRBV28,15,few,TRBD1,TRBJ1-5,TGTGCCAGCAGGACGGGACAGGGGGATCTTCAGCCCCAGCATTTT,CASRTGQGDLQPQHF
TRBV12-3/TRBV12-4,12,once,-,TRBJ1-2,TGTGCCAGCAGTGCCTGGCCGTCTGGCTACACCTTC,CASSAWPSGYTF
TRBV4-1,15,-,-,TRBJ1-1,TGCGCCAGCAGCCAACCCCGGAGAGGGAACACTGAAGCTTTCTTT,CASSQPRRGNTEAFF
TRBV13,16,-,-,TRBJ2-3,TGTGCCAGCAGCTTAGTAGGCAGGGAAGGCACAGATACGCAGTATTTT,CASSLVGREGTDTQYF
TRBV18,13,-,-,TRBJ1-2,TGTGCCAGCTCACCAGGAGCTAACTATGGCTACACCTTC,CASSPGANYGYTF
TRBV5-1,15,-,-,TRBJ2-2,TGCGCCAGCAGCTCTAGACTAGATAACACCGGGGAGCTGTTTTTT,CASSSRLDNTGELFF
TRBV27,16,-,TRBD1,TRBJ1-6,TGTGCCAGCAGTTCTTCACGGACAGGGGTAGGTTCACCCCTCCACTTT,CASSSSRTGVGSPLHF
TRBV3-1/TRBV3-2,18,-,TRBD2,TRBJ2-1,TGTGCCAGCAGCTTACGGGGACTAGCGGGAAAAATAAACAATGAGCAGTTCTTC,CASSLRGLAGKINNEQFF
TRBV7-9,15,-,TRBD2,TRBJ2-7,TGTGCCAGCAGCCCCATAGCGGGAGGTGCCTACGAGCAGTACTTC,CASSPIAGGAYEQYF
TRBV28,17,-,TRBD1,TRBJ1-4,TGTGCCAGCAGTTTGTTCGGGACAGGGGGCGAGTTTGAAAAACTGTTTTTT,CASSLFGTGGEFEKLFF
TRBV2,15,few,TRBD1,TRBJ2-7,TGTGCCAGCAGCAACGTAGGACAGGGGGACGGTGGGCAGTACTTC,CASSNVGQGDGGQYF
TRBV4-2,15,-,-,TRBJ1-3,TGTGCCAGCAGCCAAGAGCACAGGGTAAGGAACACCATATATTTT,CASSQEHRVRNTIYF
TRBV7-2,14,-,-,TRBJ2-7,TGTGCCAGCAGCTTGTATCCCCCCCCCTACGAGCAGTACTTC,CASSLYPPPYEQYF
TRBV6-5,15,-,-,TRBJ2-3,TGTGCCAGCAGTTCGCGTCGGTCCCGCACAGATACGCAGTATTTT,CASSSRRSRTDTQYF
TRBV7-9,12,-,-,TRBJ1-1,TGTGCCAGCAGCTTGGACGGGGGTGAAGCTTTCTTT,CASSLDGGEAFF
TRBV11-2,15,-,TRBD2,TRBJ2-3,TGTGCCAGCAGCCGACTAGCGGGGGGAGGAGATACGCAGTATTTT,CASSRLAGGGDTQYF
TRBV2,17,-,TRBD2,TRBJ2-5,TGTGCCAGCAGTCTTGGACTAGCGGGGACAAACCAAGAGACCCAGTACTTC,CASSLGLAGTNQETQYF
TRBV30,14,-,-,TRBJ2-3,TGTGCCTGGAGTAGGGGGGGCCAATCAGATACGCAGTATTTT,CAWSRGGQSDTQYF
TRBV5-8,15,-,-,TRBJ1-2,TGTGCCAGCAGCGGGGGACATTCTTATAACTATGGCTACACCTTC,CASSGGHSYNYGYTF
TRBV11-3,15,-,TRBD1,TRBJ2-3,TGTGCCAGCAGCTTAGGTACAGGGGGCACAGATACGCAGTATTTT,CASSLGTGGTDTQYF
TRBV30,13,-,-,TRBJ1-6,TGTGCCTGGAGAAGTACAGGGCGCTCACCCCTCCACTTT,CAWRSTGRSPLHF
TRBV28,17,few,TRBD1,TRBJ2-7,TGTGCCAGCAGCCTTGACAGGGGGAGCCTCTTGTCCTACGAGCAGTACTTC,CASSLDRGSLLSYEQYF
TRBV29-1,14,-,TRBD1,TRBJ1-4,TGCAGCGTTACCCCACAGGGGGCAGATGAAAAACTGTTTTTT,CSVTPQGADEKLFF
TRBV7-9,16,-,-,TRBJ1-2,TGTGCCAGCACTCCGCTGGGGGGGAGTCTGGACTATGGCTACACCTTC,CASTPLGGSLDYGYTF